Following are 10 T cell receptor beta chains from one sample sequenced in a study of regulatory T cells in long-lasting Graves disease. The time point was: newly diagnosed GD, antithyroid drugs for less than 3 months. PBMCs provided the RNA from which the TCR library was made. Both iRepertoire HTBI primers and Arm-PCR of CDR3 regions were used to build the TCR beta libraries. TCRdb independently ran MiXCR on the multiplex PCR reads; one entry per CDR3 protein. The data contain roughly 510,000 distinct CDR3 sequences, 15% to 20% of them singletons. The same data also went into a second study, on T cells in Graves' hyperthyroidism and ophthalmopathy.

This material consisted of peripheral blood mononuclear cells (PBMCs), taken at new diagnosis, from a patient treated with antithyroid drugs. The receptor source for this set is a young man with Graves disease.

The rearrangement links TRBV5-1 to TRBJ2-4; D may match TRBD1 or TRBD2 (6 bases each). The germline V and J ends were trimmed by 0 bases and 6 bases, with 16 bases remaining between them. The CDR3 is 16 residues long. The V gene's germline CDR1 is SGHRS and CDR2 YFSETQ. For the CDR3, the DNA is TGCGCCAGCAGCTTGGCTGGGGGGCGCCTAAGAAACATTCAGTACTTC. Encoded protein: CASSLAGGRLRNIQYF.

This clonotype was seen a handful of times. The J gene is TRBJ2-7, the V gene TRBV12-3 or TRBV12-4; D might be TRBD1 or TRBD2, each matching 5 bases. The V gene lost 5 bases and the J gene lost 2 bases, with 19 bases spanning the gap. The CDR3 loop spans 16 amino acids. The DNA for the CDR3 is TGTGCCAGCAGTGGCTATATGGGGGTAAGGACCTACGAGCAGTACTTC. Translating it yields CASSGYMGVRTYEQYF.

This clonotype was observed at least ten times. The V and J genes are TRBV7-3 and TRBJ2-1; 7 bases match TRBD2. Germline-derived CDR1 and CDR2 are SGHTA and FQGTGA. CDR3 length equals 13 residues. V gave up 2 bases and J gave up 5 bases; unmatched junction bases: 0. The CDR3 region has the DNA TGTGCCAGCAGCTTAGGGACTAACAATGAGCAGTTCTTC. Amino acids: CASSLGTNNEQFF.

This clonotype was detected ten times or more. The CDR3, as DNA: TGTGCCAGCAGCTTAGTCAGGGCGGGAGGAGTTCAAGAGACCCAGTACTTC. This codes for CASSLVRAGGVQETQYF. The chain joins TRBV11-2 to TRBJ2-5, with 8 bases matching TRBD2. CDR3 length equals 17 residues. Germline V gives CDR1 SGHAT, CDR2 FQNNGV. V lost 1 base to trimming and J lost 2 bases; unmatched junction nucleotides: 9.

In this sample, this clonotype turned up a few times. This sequence joins TRBV28 and TRBJ1-1, with 9 positions matching TRBD1. Trimming cost V 6 bases and J 4 bases; bases outside gene matches: 3. Germline CDR1 reads MDHEN; CDR2 reads SYDVKM. The CDR3 is 13 amino acids. CDR3 DNA: TGTGCCAGCAGATACAGGGGGCTCACTGAAGCTTTCTTT. Translating it yields CASRYRGLTEAFF.

This clonotype came up many times. This chain uses TRBV27 with TRBJ2-7; TRBD2 aligns across 8 bases. V shed 6 bases and J 3 bases; nucleotides not matched to a gene: 7. Germline assignment: CDR1 MNHEY and CDR2 SMNVEV (reference sequence). This CDR3 spans 14 amino acids. DNA for the CDR3: TGTGCCAGCAGGCCGCCGCGGGGGGACTACGAGCAGTACTTC. Translated: CASRPPRGDYEQYF.

The chain carries TRBV6-5 and TRBJ1-2, with D tentatively TRBD1 (5 bases). Trimming left V 2 bases short and J 14 bases short, with 18 bases between. Germline values: CDR1 MNHEY, CDR2 SVGAGI. This CDR3 contains 13 residues. This CDR3 is CASSYGGAGADTF. The CDR3 coding sequence is TGTGCCAGCAGTTACGGAGGGGCAGGCGCTGATACCTTC.

This clonotype was counted ten times or more. The V call is TRBV29-1, the J call TRBJ2-3; the match to TRBD2 covers 7 bases. Per germline, CDR1 SQVTM and CDR2 ANQGSEA. J was trimmed by 3 bases and V by 5 bases; bases with no gene match: 11. This CDR3 contains 15 residues. The CDR3 reads CSVQPRWEGTDTQYF. CDR3 nucleotide sequence: TGCAGCGTTCAACCAAGGTGGGAGGGGACAGATACGCAGTATTTT.

The rearrangement links TRBV10-3 to TRBJ2-7, with 11 bases aligning to TRBD2. Germline CDR1 and CDR2: ENHRY and SYGVKD. V trimming: 8 bases; J trimming: 4 bases; junction bases outside the gene matches: 10. The CDR3 has 15 residues. The CDR3 reads CAIRKTSGKTYEQYF. As DNA, the CDR3 is TGTGCCATCCGGAAGACTAGCGGGAAGACGTACGAGCAGTACTTC.

The J gene is TRBJ1-1, the V gene TRBV20-1; 8 nucleotides align to TRBD1. The CDR3 totals 14 residues. V lost 2 bases and J lost 6; bases outside the gene matches: 8. The germline V gene has CDR1 DFQATT and CDR2 SNEGSKA (reference sequence). The CDR3: CSARPDRVNAEAFF. In nucleotides, the CDR3 is TGCAGTGCTAGACCGGACAGGGTTAATGCTGAAGCTTTCTTT.